A single sample is the source of the 9 T cell receptor beta chains below, sequenced in a study of control samples from healthy donors and cancer patients. Profiling relied on immunoSEQ multiplex PCR, and the TCRdb table lists in-frame clones only, not all of them. The table lists 100,000 to 150,000 clones, about nine tenths of them singletons. The sequenced sample consisted of blood. All receptors come from a man aged 18 to 29 in good health.

The chain links TRBV2 to TRBJ2-4, with 10 bases matching TRBD1. After removal of 5 bases from V and 7 bases from J, the junction contained 8 bases not matched to a gene. The CDR3 consists of 15 residues. Germline CDR1 SNHLY, CDR2 FYNNEI. The CDR3 loop is CASSRTGGTGNIQYF. CDR3 in DNA: TGTGCCAGCAGTCGGACAGGGGGTACAGGGAACATTCAGTACTTC.

This rearrangement joins TRBV9 to TRBJ2-3; possibly TRBD2 for D (6 bases). The germline V gene has CDR1 SGDLS and CDR2 YYNGEE. The V gene lost 3 bases and the J gene lost 6 bases, with 14 bases spanning the gap. The CDR3 is made up of 14 amino acids. The CDR3 sequence is CASSEAGAGDTQYF. CDR3 nucleotides: TGTGCCAGCAGCGAAGCCGGGGCGGGGGATACGCAGTATTTT.

The chain combines TRBV28 with TRBJ1-2, with D uncertain. The V end was cut by 2 bases, the J end by 8 bases, with 12 bases between. This CDR3 is 13 amino acids long. CDR1 is MDHEN and CDR2 is SYDVKM in the germline V gene. DNA of the CDR3: TGTGCCAGCAGTTTAGCCAGTTTTGTAGGCTACACCTTC. Translation: CASSLASFVGYTF.

CDR3 DNA: TGTGCCACGTCGACTAGCGACAGAAACACCGGGGAGCTGTTTTTT. It is translated as CATSTSDRNTGELFF. The rearrangement links TRBV19 to TRBJ2-2; 8 nucleotides align to TRBD2. CDR1 LNHDA and CDR2 SQIVND come from the germline V gene (reference sequence). The CDR3 is made up of 15 amino acids. Trimming removed 10 bases from V and 2 bases from J; junction bases left unmatched: 9.

The chain couples TRBV9 to TRBJ2-1; 8 bases align to TRBD1. Trimming at V came to 0 bases and at J to 6 bases, leaving 5 bases not matched to a gene. This CDR3 is built from 15 residues. Germline V gene lookup returns CDR1 SGDLS and CDR2 YYNGEE. Here the CDR3 reads CASSVGPGQGNEQFF. CDR3 sequence (DNA): TGTGCCAGCAGCGTAGGTCCTGGACAGGGCAATGAGCAGTTCTTC.

The CDR3 coding sequence is TGCGCCAGCAGCCCTGGCCTACTGGCGAACACCGGGGAGCTGTTTTTT. As protein: CASSPGLLANTGELFF. The chain joins TRBV5-1 to TRBJ2-2; D is undetermined. There are 16 residues in the CDR3. V gave up 4 bases and J gave up 0 bases, with 13 bases separating them. The germline V gene has CDR1 SGHRS and CDR2 YFSETQ.

This chain connects TRBV2 to TRBJ2-5; no clear D. This CDR3 is built from 12 residues. The germline CDR1 and CDR2 sequences are SNHLY and FYNNEI. Trimming took 6 bases from V and 5 from J, leaving 10 bases between them. For the CDR3, the DNA is TGTGCCAGCAGCCTCCTGGGCGAGACCCAGTACTTC. Its protein is CASSLLGETQYF.

The chain carries TRBV7-7 and TRBJ2-4; D may be TRBD1 (6 bases). The CDR3 is made up of 15 amino acids. V was pared by 6 bases and J by 2 bases, with 14 bases between. Germline V lookup: CDR1 SSHAT, CDR2 FNYEAQ (reference sequence). CDR3 DNA: TGTGCCAGCAGGGGGGACAAAACCCCCAAAAACATTCAGTACTTC. It yields the protein CASRGDKTPKNIQYF.

This sequence joins TRBV4-1 and TRBJ2-1; D is ambiguous. The CDR3 sequence is 14 residues long. Germline V lookup: CDR1 MGHRA, CDR2 YSYEKL. V lost 1 base and J lost 3, with 7 bases in between. The CDR3 is CASSQAASYNEQFF. CDR3 nucleotide sequence: TGCGCCAGCAGCCAAGCGGCTAGCTACAATGAGCAGTTCTTC.